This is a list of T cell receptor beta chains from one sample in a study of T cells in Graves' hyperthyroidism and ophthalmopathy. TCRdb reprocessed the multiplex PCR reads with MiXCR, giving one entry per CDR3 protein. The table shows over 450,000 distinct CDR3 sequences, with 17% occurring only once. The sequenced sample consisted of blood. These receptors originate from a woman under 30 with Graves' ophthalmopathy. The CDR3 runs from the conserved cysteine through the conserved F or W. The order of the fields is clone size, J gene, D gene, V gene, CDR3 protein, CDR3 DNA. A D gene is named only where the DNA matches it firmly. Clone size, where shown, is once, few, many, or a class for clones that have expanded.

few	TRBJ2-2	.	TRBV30	CAWLATGLSTGELFF	TGTGCCTGGCTAGCGACAGGGTTATCCACCGGGGAGCTGTTTTTT
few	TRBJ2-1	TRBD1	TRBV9	CASSGRDRGGEQFF	TGTGCCAGCAGCGGCCGGGACAGGGGCGGGGAGCAGTTCTTC
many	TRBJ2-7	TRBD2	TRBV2	CASSARAGGKYEQYF	TGTGCCAGCAGTGCACGAGCGGGGGGTAAATACGAGCAGTACTTC
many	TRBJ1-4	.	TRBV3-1	CASSQDWVGTTNEKLFF	TGTGCCAGCAGCCAAGATTGGGTAGGAACAACTAATGAAAAACTGTTTTTT
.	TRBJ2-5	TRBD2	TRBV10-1	CASSGGGSGETQYF	TGCGCCAGCAGTGGCGGGGGGTCCGGAGAGACCCAGTACTTC
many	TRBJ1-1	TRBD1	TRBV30	CAWSFSPRTGNTEAFF	TGTGCCTGGAGTTTTTCACCTCGGACAGGGAACACTGAAGCTTTCTTT
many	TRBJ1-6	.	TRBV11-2	CASSWDPNSPLHF	TGTGCCAGCAGCTGGGACCCAAATTCACCCCTCCACTTT
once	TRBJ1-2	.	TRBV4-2	CASSQDSERINYGYTF	TGTGCCAGTAGCCAAGATTCGGAAAGAATCAACTATGGCTACACCTTC
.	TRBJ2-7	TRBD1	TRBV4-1	CASSQDPGTGAYEQYF	TGCGCCAGCAGCCAAGATCCCGGGACAGGAGCCTACGAGCAGTACTTC
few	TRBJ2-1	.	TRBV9	CASSVDGGLGREQFF	TGTGCCAGCAGCGTAGACGGGGGCCTGGGTCGTGAGCAGTTCTTC
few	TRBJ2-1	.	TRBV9	CASTAPRGGEQFF	TGTGCCAGCACTGCGCCCCGGGGTGGTGAGCAGTTCTTC
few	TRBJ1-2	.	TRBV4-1	CASSQDGAGRSFYGYTF	TGCGCCAGCAGCCAAGACGGGGCAGGGAGGTCCTTCTATGGCTACACCTTC